The 7 T cell receptor beta chains below all came from one sample that was sequenced in a study of blood T cell repertoires in COVID-19. Method: immunoSEQ multiplex PCR; TCRdb's copy keeps in-frame clones and lacks some. The sample shows roughly 85,000 clones, roughly 88% of them seen only once. Sequenced material: peripheral blood. These receptors all come from a man in his forties or fifties with active or convalescent COVID-19.

The rearrangement uses TRBV6-1 and TRBJ2-5; D gene unclear. The CDR3 totals 15 residues. CDR1 and CDR2 from the germline V gene are MNHNS and SASEGT. Trimming cost V 0 bases and J 0 bases, with 8 bases left between them. The CDR3 is CASSEAGAYQETQYF. CDR3 nucleotide sequence: TGTGCCAGCAGTGAAGCAGGAGCGTACCAAGAGACCCAGTACTTC.

J is TRBJ2-5 and V is TRBV5-1, with TRBD1 matching 7 bases. V lost 4 bases and J lost 2; bases outside the gene matches: 8. CDR3 length equals 15 residues. In germline, CDR1 is SGHRS, CDR2 YFSETQ. Here the CDR3 reads CASSLGTARQETQYF. The CDR3 DNA sequence: TGCGCCAGCAGCCTAGGGACAGCTAGGCAAGAGACCCAGTACTTC.

J is TRBJ2-6 and V is TRBV18; tentative D call: TRBD1 (5 bases). CDR3 length: 17 amino acids. CDR1 KGHSH and CDR2 LQKENI come from the germline V gene. Trimming pared 1 base from V and 1 base from J, leaving 11 bases between. CDR3 DNA sequence: TGTGCCAGCTCACCACAGGGGCTTGGGTCTGGGGCCAACGTCCTGACTTTC. Translated: CASSPQGLGSGANVLTF.

V usage is TRBV5-6 and J usage is TRBJ1-1, with no clear D. The germline V gene encodes CDR1 SGHDT and CDR2 YYEEEE. V lost 1 base and J 1 base, leaving 14 bases between the germline ends. The CDR3 runs to 16 residues. CDR3 protein: CASSLMRVFQNTEAFF. The CDR3 DNA reads as TGTGCCAGCAGCTTGATGCGAGTATTCCAGAACACTGAAGCTTTCTTT.

This sequence joins TRBV10-3 and TRBJ1-1; TRBD1 matches at 8 bases. The CDR3 contains 13 residues. With V trimmed by 6 bases and J by 4 bases, 4 bases remained unmatched. The germline gives CDR1 ENHRY, CDR2 SYGVKD. Written as DNA, the CDR3 is TGTGCCATCAGGGACAGGGTGAGCACTGAAGCTTTCTTT. It specifies CAIRDRVSTEAFF.

The chain joins TRBV19 to TRBJ1-1; TRBD1 matches at 7 bases. V was pared by 4 bases and J by 10 bases, with 6 bases of the junction left unmatched. This CDR3 spans 12 amino acids. CDR1 is LNHDA and CDR2 is SQIVND in the germline V gene (reference sequence). The CDR3 DNA sequence: TGTGCCAGTAGTACCCGACAGGGTGTAGCTTTCTTT. It translates to CASSTRQGVAFF.

Notes on this clone: Distinct nucleotide sequences in the sample also encode this CDR3. The chain couples TRBV6-5 to TRBJ2-3; TRBD2 is a possible D gene (5 bases). The germline V and J ends were trimmed by 0 bases and 1 base, with 5 bases remaining between them. Germline V gene data show CDR1 as MNHEY and CDR2 as SVGAGI. The CDR3 is made up of 14 amino acids. CDR3 coding DNA: TGTGCCAGCAGTTACTCGAGGGGCACAGATACGCAGTATTTT. Protein: CASSYSRGTDTQYF.